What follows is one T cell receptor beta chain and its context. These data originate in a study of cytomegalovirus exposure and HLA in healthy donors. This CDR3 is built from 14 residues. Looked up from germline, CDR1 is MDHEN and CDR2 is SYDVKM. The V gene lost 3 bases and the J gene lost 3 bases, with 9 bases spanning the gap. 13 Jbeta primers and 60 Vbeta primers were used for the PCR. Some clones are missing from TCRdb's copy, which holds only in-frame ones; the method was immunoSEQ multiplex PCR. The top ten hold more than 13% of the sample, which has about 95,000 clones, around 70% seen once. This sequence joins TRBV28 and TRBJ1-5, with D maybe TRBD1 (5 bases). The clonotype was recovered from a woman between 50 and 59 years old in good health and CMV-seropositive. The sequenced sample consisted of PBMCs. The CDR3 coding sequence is TGTGCCAGCAGTTTGTTACAGGTCAATCAGCCCCAGCATTTT. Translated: CASSLLQVNQPQHF.